A single sample is the source of the 26 T cell receptor beta chains below, sequenced in a study of T-cell reconstitution after alpha-beta-depleted transplantation in children. Construction of the TCRbeta library involved unique molecular identifiers. In TCRdb, the PCR reads were re-called with MiXCR into one record per CDR3 protein. Among some 460,000 distinct CDR3 sequences listed, around 15% were seen once. Material: PBMCs, mostly from graft donor cells, obtained 360 days after TCRalphabeta/CD19-depleted stem cell transplant. The receptors stem from a boy younger than two who had a stem cell transplant for Wiskott-Aldrich syndrome, so the T cells may come from the graft donor.

This clonotype has ten or more counts. The chain is built from TRBV15 and TRBJ2-1; D ambiguous. The CDR3 runs to 13 residues. Germline values: CDR1 LNHNV, CDR2 YYDKDF (reference sequence). Trimming removed 3 bases at V and 6 bases at J, with 9 bases between. The chain's CDR3 is CATSRTRFNEQFF. The DNA for the CDR3 is TGTGCCACCAGCAGGACCCGCTTCAATGAGCAGTTCTTC.

CDR3 protein: CASSEAKTRGLNSPLHF. CDR3 coding DNA: TGTGCCAGCAGTGAAGCCAAGACCCGGGGTCTAAATTCACCCCTCCACTTT. J is TRBJ1-6 and V is TRBV2; D ambiguous. The CDR3 totals 17 residues. V lost 0 bases to trimming and J lost 7 bases, with 16 bases between them. From germline, CDR1 is SNHLY and CDR2 FYNNEI.

V usage is TRBV3-1 and J usage is TRBJ2-5; TRBD2 matches at 11 bases. CDR1 and CDR2 from the germline V gene are LGHDT and YNNKEL (reference sequence). V lost 4 bases to trimming and J lost 6 bases; unmatched junction nucleotides: 10. The CDR3 contains 16 residues. As DNA, the CDR3 is TGTGCCAGCAGCCCTCCAAATAGCGGGGGGGCGAAGACCCAGTACTTC. It is translated as CASSPPNSGGAKTQYF.

V usage is TRBV14 and J usage is TRBJ2-3, with D perhaps matching TRBD2 (6 bases). CDR3 size: 16 residues. Germline-derived CDR1 and CDR2 are SGHDN and FVKESK. Trimming took off 1 base at V and 1 base at J, with 12 bases between the two ends. The CDR3 nucleotides read TGTGCCAGCAGCCAAGTGACGGGAGCGGGCACAGATACGCAGTATTTT. Its translation: CASSQVTGAGTDTQYF.

The CDR3 protein is CASSPPPGYNQETQYF. In nucleotides, the CDR3 is TGTGCCAGCAGTCCTCCTCCAGGGTATAATCAAGAGACCCAGTACTTC. The chain links TRBV27 to TRBJ2-5; tentatively, D is TRBD1 (5 bases). This CDR3 has 16 amino acids. Looked up from germline, CDR1 is MNHEY and CDR2 is SMNVEV (reference sequence). Trimming took off 5 bases at V and 2 bases at J, with 18 bases between the two ends.

This chain connects TRBV18 to TRBJ2-3; TRBD1 might be the D (6 bases). V was clipped by 3 bases and J by 4 bases, with 17 bases between them. Looked up from germline, CDR1 is KGHSH and CDR2 is LQKENI. The CDR3 is 16 amino acids. In DNA form, the CDR3 reads TGTGCCAGCTCACCCAACCGAGGGGGAAACGCAGATACGCAGTATTTT. Its protein product is CASSPNRGGNADTQYF.

The J gene is TRBJ2-2, the V gene TRBV27, with D possibly being TRBD2 (6 bases). CDR1 and CDR2 (germline): MNHEY, SMNVEV (reference sequence). Trimming removed 2 bases from V and 6 bases from J, with 10 bases in between. This CDR3 region has 14 residues. In nucleotides, the CDR3 is TGTGCCAGCAGTTTAGGGGCGGGATCCGGGGAGCTGTTTTTT. Translating gives CASSLGAGSGELFF.

The chain recombines TRBV4-3 with TRBJ2-5, with 8 bases aligning to TRBD1. V trimming: 0 bases; J trimming: 2 bases; junction bases outside the gene matches: 5. The CDR3 covers 16 residues. The germline CDR1 and CDR2 sequences are LGHNA and YSLEER. Here the CDR3 reads CASSQDWGTGQETQYF. DNA of the CDR3: TGCGCCAGCAGCCAAGATTGGGGGACAGGTCAAGAGACCCAGTACTTC.

There are a few counts of this clonotype. This rearrangement joins TRBV2 to TRBJ2-2; D gene uncertain. The CDR3 totals 16 residues. Trimming removed 6 bases from V and 7 bases from J, with 21 bases in between. Germline CDR1 is SNHLY and CDR2 is FYNNEI. The CDR3 sequence is CASREYRRLFDGELFF. CDR3 nucleotides: TGTGCCAGCAGGGAATACCGCAGGTTATTCGACGGGGAGCTGTTTTTT.

The chain couples TRBV11-1 to TRBJ2-6; 11 nucleotides agree with TRBD2. The CDR3 contains 19 residues. V lost 1 base and J lost 0; bases outside the gene matches: 5. Germline V gene data show CDR1 as SGHAT and CDR2 as FQDESV (reference sequence). CDR3 loop: CASSLGGLAGRSGANVLTF. In DNA form, the CDR3 reads TGTGCCAGCAGCTTAGGAGGACTAGCGGGCCGCTCTGGGGCCAACGTCCTGACTTTC.

The J gene is TRBJ2-1, the V gene TRBV24-1; the match to TRBD1 covers 10 bases. The J segment lost 10 bases and the V segment lost 2 bases, leaving 10 bases of the junction unmatched. Germline V gene sequence: CDR1 KGHDR, CDR2 SFDVKD. CDR3 size: 16 residues. CDR3 sequence: CATSDSTSTGGYEQFF. CDR3 coding DNA: TGTGCCACCAGTGATTCCACTTCGACAGGGGGCTACGAGCAGTTCTTC.

The chain couples TRBV6-5 to TRBJ2-5, with D possibly TRBD1 on 5 matching bases. The CDR3 is 17 amino acids. The germline V and J ends were trimmed by 2 bases and 2 bases, with 18 bases remaining between them. In germline, CDR1 is MNHEY, CDR2 SVGAGI. This chain's CDR3 is CASSYRFRVWVQETQYF. The CDR3 DNA sequence: TGTGCCAGCAGTTACAGGTTCAGGGTATGGGTGCAAGAGACCCAGTACTTC.

In this sample, this clonotype turned up many times. This chain joins TRBV20-1 and TRBJ1-1; TRBD1 is a possible D gene (6 bases). The CDR3 length is 15 residues. Trimming took off 2 bases at V and 4 bases at J, with 17 bases between the two ends. Germline lookup yields CDR1 DFQATT and CDR2 SNEGSKA (reference sequence). This chain's CDR3 is CSARTGMGESTEAFF. The CDR3 nucleotides read TGCAGTGCTAGAACAGGGATGGGTGAGAGCACTGAAGCTTTCTTT.

This clonotype has a count of ten or more. This chain joins TRBV5-1 and TRBJ1-2; 9 bases are shared with TRBD1. V shed 8 bases, J shed 5 bases, and the junction held 7 bases outside the gene matches. The CDR3 is 13 amino acids. Germline CDR1 SGHRS, CDR2 YFSETQ. The CDR3 region is CASSQGAGYGYTF. CDR3 DNA: TGCGCCAGTTCACAGGGGGCCGGGTATGGCTACACCTTC. The full variable domain, completed using reference TRBV5-1 and TRBJ1-2, is KAGVTQTPRYLIKTRGQQVTLSCSPISGHRSVSWYQQTPGQGLQFLFEYFSETQRNKGNFPGRFSGRQFSNSRSEMNVSTLELGDSALYLCASSQGAGYGYTFGSGTRLTVV.

This chain's CDR3 is CASSTGWTQYF. In DNA form, the CDR3 reads TGTGCCAGCAGTACAGGATGGACCCAGTACTTC. The chain is built from TRBV6-1 and TRBJ2-5; the D gene is possibly TRBD1 (5 bases). V lost 5 bases and J 7 bases, leaving 8 bases between the germline ends. Germline V lookup: CDR1 MNHNS, CDR2 SASEGT. CDR3 length: 11 amino acids.

This clonotype was observed a few times. The chain carries TRBV19 and TRBJ2-2; D remains ambiguous. Germline lookup yields CDR1 LNHDA and CDR2 SQIVND (reference sequence). V was pared by 5 bases and J by 3 bases, with 7 bases between. The CDR3 loop spans 13 amino acids. CDR3 coding DNA: TGTGCCAGTAGTCAAAGTGACACCGGGGAGCTGTTTTTT. It encodes CASSQSDTGELFF.

This clonotype was found a few times. The chain carries TRBV29-1 and TRBJ1-4, with D unclear. Germline-derived CDR1 and CDR2 are SQVTM and ANQGSEA. V was trimmed by 7 bases and J by 7 bases, leaving 13 bases between them. The CDR3 sequence is 12 residues long. The DNA of the CDR3 is TGCAGCGCCCGGGATTGGAGTGAAAAACTGTTTTTT. This translates into CSARDWSEKLFF.

The chain recombines TRBV6-1 with TRBJ2-5; no clear D. Germline V gives CDR1 MNHNS, CDR2 SASEGT. CDR3 size: 15 residues. V shed 8 bases and J shed 3 bases, with 19 bases lying between them. The CDR3 reads CASLSRTGGEETQYF. The CDR3 DNA reads TGTGCCAGCCTGAGTCGCACGGGCGGAGAAGAGACCCAGTACTTC.

The V and J genes are TRBV5-1 and TRBJ2-7; 8 positions agree with TRBD1. The CDR3 has 17 residues. The germline CDR1 and CDR2 sequences are SGHRS and YFSETQ. The junction had 19 bases not matched to a gene; V was cut back by 6 bases and J by 5 bases. CDR3 protein: CASTLNVVGTGGDEQYF. CDR3 in DNA: TGCGCCAGCACACTCAATGTTGTCGGGACAGGAGGGGACGAGCAGTACTTC.

This clonotype turned up a few times. The rearrangement joins TRBV15 to TRBJ2-7; D may match TRBD1 or TRBD2 (7 bases each). CDR3 length equals 16 residues. The germline V gene has CDR1 LNHNV and CDR2 YYDKDF (reference sequence). V shed 3 bases and J shed 1 base, with 16 bases lying between them. The CDR3 loop is CATSRGGWTGSYEQYF. The CDR3 DNA reads as TGTGCCACCAGCAGGGGGGGGTGGACAGGTTCCTACGAGCAGTACTTC.

This chain connects TRBV7-9 to TRBJ2-1, with no clear D. The germline gives CDR1 SEHNR, CDR2 FQNEAQ (reference sequence). CDR3 length equals 14 residues. Trimming left V 2 bases short and J 4 bases short, with 9 bases between. CDR3 nucleotide sequence: TGTGCCAGCAGCTTAATGAGGCTTTACAATGAGCAGTTCTTC. Its protein is CASSLMRLYNEQFF.

The chain couples TRBV27 to TRBJ2-1; the D gene is possibly TRBD1 (5 bases). Between the trimmed V and J ends, which lost 0 bases and 4 bases, there was a span of 13 bases. Germline CDR1 is MNHEY and CDR2 is SMNVEV (reference sequence). This CDR3 spans 16 amino acids. CDR3 amino acids: CASSLSIGELYNEQFF. The DNA of the CDR3 is TGTGCCAGCAGTTTATCGATAGGGGAATTATACAATGAGCAGTTCTTC.

This clonotype showed up many times. V usage is TRBV12-3 or TRBV12-4 and J usage is TRBJ2-1; D possibly corresponds to TRBD2 (5 bases). The CDR3 covers 13 residues. The V gene lost 6 bases and the J gene lost 3 bases, with 9 bases spanning the gap. As DNA, the CDR3 is TGTGCCAGCAGCCACGGACTCTACAATGAGCAGTTCTTC. Translated: CASSHGLYNEQFF.

This clonotype was seen a few times. The J gene is TRBJ2-1, the V gene TRBV10-3; 11 nucleotides align to TRBD2. The J segment lost 1 base and the V segment lost 4 bases, leaving 6 bases of the junction unmatched. This CDR3 contains 17 residues. Germline CDR1 ENHRY, CDR2 SYGVKD. The CDR3 is CAISVLAGEVSYNEQFF. CDR3 nucleotides: TGTGCCATCAGTGTACTAGCGGGGGAAGTATCCTACAATGAGCAGTTCTTC.

The rearrangement joins TRBV20-1 to TRBJ2-5; a possible D gene is TRBD2 (6 bases). The CDR3 spans 14 residues. The V gene lost 8 bases and the J gene lost 4 bases, with 20 bases spanning the gap. Per the germline V gene, CDR1 is DFQATT and CDR2 is SNEGSKA (reference sequence). The CDR3 region has the DNA TGCAGTTTCTCAGGGCAGGGAGGAGGAGAGACCCAGTACTTC. It is translated as CSFSGQGGGETQYF.

The chain employs TRBV2 and TRBJ2-2; TRBD1 matches 9 bases. The CDR3 is 16 amino acids. J gave up 4 bases and V 4 bases, and 7 bases lay outside the gene matches. CDR1 SNHLY and CDR2 FYNNEI come from the germline V gene. In DNA form, the CDR3 reads TGTGCCAGCAGTGGGTTTACAGGGGGCATCACCGGGGAGCTGTTTTTT. Encoded protein: CASSGFTGGITGELFF.